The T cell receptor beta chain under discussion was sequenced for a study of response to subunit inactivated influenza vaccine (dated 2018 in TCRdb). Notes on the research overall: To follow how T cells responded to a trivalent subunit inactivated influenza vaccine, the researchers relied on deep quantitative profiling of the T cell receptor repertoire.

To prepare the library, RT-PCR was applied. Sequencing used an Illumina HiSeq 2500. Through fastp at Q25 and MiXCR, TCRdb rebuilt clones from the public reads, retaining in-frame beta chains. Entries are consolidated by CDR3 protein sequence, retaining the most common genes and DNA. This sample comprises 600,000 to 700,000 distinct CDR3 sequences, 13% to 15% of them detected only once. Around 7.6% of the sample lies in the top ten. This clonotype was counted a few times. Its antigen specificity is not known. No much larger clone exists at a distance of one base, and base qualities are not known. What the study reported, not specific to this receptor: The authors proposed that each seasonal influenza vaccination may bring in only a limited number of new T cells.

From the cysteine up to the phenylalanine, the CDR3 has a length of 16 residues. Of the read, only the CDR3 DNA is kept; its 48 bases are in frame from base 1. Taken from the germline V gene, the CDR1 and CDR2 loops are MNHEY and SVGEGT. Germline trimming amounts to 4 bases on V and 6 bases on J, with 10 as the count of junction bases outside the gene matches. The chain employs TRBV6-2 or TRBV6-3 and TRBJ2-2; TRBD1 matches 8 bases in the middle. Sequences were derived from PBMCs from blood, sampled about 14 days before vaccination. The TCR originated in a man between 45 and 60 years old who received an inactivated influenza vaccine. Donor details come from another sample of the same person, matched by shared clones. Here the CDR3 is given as CASSSRGQGRPGELFF. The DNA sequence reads TGTGCCAGCAGTTCCCGCGGACAGGGCCGGCCCGGGGAGCTGTTTTTT.